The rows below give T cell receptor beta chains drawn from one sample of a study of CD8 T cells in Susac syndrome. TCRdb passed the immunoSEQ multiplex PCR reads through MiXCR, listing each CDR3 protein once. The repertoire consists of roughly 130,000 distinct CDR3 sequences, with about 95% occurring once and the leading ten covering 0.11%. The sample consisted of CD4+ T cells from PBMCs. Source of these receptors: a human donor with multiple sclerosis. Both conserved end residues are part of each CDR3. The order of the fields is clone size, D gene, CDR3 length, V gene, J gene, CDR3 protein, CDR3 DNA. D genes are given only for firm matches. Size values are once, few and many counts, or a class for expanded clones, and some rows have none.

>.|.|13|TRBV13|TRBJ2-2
CASRGRRTGELFF
TGTGCCAGCAGGGGGCGGCGCACCGGGGAGCTGTTTTTT
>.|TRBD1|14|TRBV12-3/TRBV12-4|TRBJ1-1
CASSLTGMNTEAFF
TGTGCCAGCAGTTTGACAGGGATGAACACTGAAGCTTTCTTT
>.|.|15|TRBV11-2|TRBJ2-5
CASSLPPSIQETQYF
TGTGCCAGCAGCTTACCCCCGTCCATCCAAGAGACCCAGTACTTC
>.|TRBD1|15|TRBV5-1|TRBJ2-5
CASRRGTGLQETQYF
TGCGCCAGCAGGCGAGGGACAGGGCTTCAAGAGACCCAGTACTTC
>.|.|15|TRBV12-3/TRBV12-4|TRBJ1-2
CASSLGPPANYGYTF
TGTGCCAGCAGTTTAGGACCCCCAGCTAACTATGGCTACACCTTC
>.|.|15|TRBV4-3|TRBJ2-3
CASSHRGVSTDTQYF
TGCGCCAGCAGCCACAGGGGGGTTAGCACAGATACGCAGTATTTT
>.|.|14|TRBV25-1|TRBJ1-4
CASSESRGYEKLFF
TGTGCCAGCAGTGAATCCCGAGGGTATGAAAAACTGTTTTTT
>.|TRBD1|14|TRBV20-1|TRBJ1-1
CSVRQGAWNTEAFF
TGCAGTGTACGACAGGGGGCTTGGAACACTGAAGCTTTCTTT
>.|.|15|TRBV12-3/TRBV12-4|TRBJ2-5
CASSFGGTGQETQYF
TGTGCCAGCAGTTTCGGCGGGACGGGGCAAGAGACCCAGTACTTC
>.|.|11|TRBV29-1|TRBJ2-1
CSARGGMEQFF
TGCAGCGCCCGAGGGGGTATGGAGCAGTTCTTC
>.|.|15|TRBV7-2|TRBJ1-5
CASSLRGAGNQPQHF
TGTGCCAGCAGCTTAAGGGGAGCGGGCAATCAGCCCCAGCATTTT
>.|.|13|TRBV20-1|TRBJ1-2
CSATGRARDGYTF
TGCAGTGCTACCGGGCGGGCCAGGGATGGCTACACCTTC
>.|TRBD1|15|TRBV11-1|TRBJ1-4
CASSSGQGVKEKLFF
TGTGCCAGCAGCTCGGGACAGGGCGTTAAAGAAAAACTGTTTTTT
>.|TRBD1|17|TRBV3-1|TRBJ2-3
CASSQGTGVPGRDTQYF
TGTGCCAGCAGCCAAGGGACAGGAGTCCCTGGTCGAGATACGCAGTATTTT
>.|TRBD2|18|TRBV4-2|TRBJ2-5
CASSQVGTSGIGQETQYF
TGTGCCAGCAGCCAAGTGGGTACTAGCGGGATCGGACAGGAGACCCAGTACTTC
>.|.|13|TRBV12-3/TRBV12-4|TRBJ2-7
CASSHKGGTRGYF
TGTGCCAGCAGTCATAAGGGGGGCACCCGGGGGTACTTC
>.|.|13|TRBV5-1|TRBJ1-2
CASSLSAAYGYTF
TGCGCCAGCAGCTTGTCGGCAGCTTATGGCTACACCTTC
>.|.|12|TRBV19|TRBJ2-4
CASSQDKNIQYF
TGTGCCAGTAGCCAGGACAAAAACATTCAGTACTTC
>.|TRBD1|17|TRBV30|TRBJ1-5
CAWSVQGVRSGSQPQHF
TGTGCCTGGAGTGTACAGGGGGTTCGGTCGGGGAGTCAGCCCCAGCATTTT
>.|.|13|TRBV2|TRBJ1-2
CASSEGGYYGYTF
TGTGCCAGCAGTGAAGGGGGTTACTATGGCTACACCTTC
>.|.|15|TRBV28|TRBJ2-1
CASRSRTVRVHEQFF
TGTGCCAGCAGATCGCGGACGGTTCGGGTCCATGAGCAGTTCTTC
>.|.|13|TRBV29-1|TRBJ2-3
CSHQGNTTDTQYF
TGCAGCCACCAGGGTAATACCACAGATACGCAGTATTTT
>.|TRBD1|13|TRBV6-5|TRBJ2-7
CASSYRRQGQQYF
TGTGCCAGCAGTTACCGCCGACAGGGCCAGCAGTACTTC
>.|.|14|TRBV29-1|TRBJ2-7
CSVEAVDSSYEQYF
TGCAGCGTTGAAGCAGTGGACAGCTCCTACGAGCAGTACTTC
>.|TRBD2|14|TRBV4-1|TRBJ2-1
CASSQLAGYNEQFF
TGCGCCAGCAGCCAACTAGCGGGATACAATGAGCAGTTCTTC
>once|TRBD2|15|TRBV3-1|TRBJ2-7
CASSQVAGGAYEQYF
TGTGCCAGCAGCCAAGTAGCGGGGGGAGCCTACGAGCAGTACTTC
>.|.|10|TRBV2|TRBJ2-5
CASRRKTQYF
TGTGCCAGCAGAAGGAAGACCCAGTACTTC
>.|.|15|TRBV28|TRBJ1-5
CASTRKEQVNQPQHF
TGTGCCAGCACCCGTAAGGAACAGGTCAATCAGCCCCAGCATTTT
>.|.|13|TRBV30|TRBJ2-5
CAFKGTGVETQYF
TGTGCCTTCAAAGGGACTGGGGTCGAGACCCAGTACTTC
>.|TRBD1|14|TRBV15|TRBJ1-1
CATSRKVQGAGAFF
TGTGCCACCAGCAGAAAAGTACAGGGGGCGGGAGCTTTCTTT
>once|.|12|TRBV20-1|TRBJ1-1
CSAYHGNTEAFF
TGCAGTGCTTACCATGGGAACACTGAAGCTTTCTTT
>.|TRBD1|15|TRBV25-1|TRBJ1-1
CASSVTGATNTEAFF
TGTGCCAGCAGTGTCACAGGGGCAACGAACACTGAAGCTTTCTTT
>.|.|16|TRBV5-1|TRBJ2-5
CASSLELQGSAETQYF
TGCGCCAGCAGCTTGGAGTTGCAGGGATCTGCAGAGACCCAGTACTTC
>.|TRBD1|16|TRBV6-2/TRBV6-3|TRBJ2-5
CASSYFSDRVQETQYF
TGTGCCAGCAGTTACTTCTCCGACAGGGTCCAAGAGACCCAGTACTTC
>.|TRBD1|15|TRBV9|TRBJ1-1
CASSGRQGANTEAFF
TGTGCCAGCAGCGGCAGACAGGGGGCCAACACTGAAGCTTTCTTT
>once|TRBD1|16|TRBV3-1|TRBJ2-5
CASSQHNRGRSETQYF
TGTGCCAGCAGCCAGCACAACAGGGGGCGATCGGAGACCCAGTACTTC
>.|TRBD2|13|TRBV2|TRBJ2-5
CASSEDLAATPTF
TGTGCCAGCAGTGAAGACCTAGCGGCTACCCCTACTTTC
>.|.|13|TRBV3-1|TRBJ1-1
CASSQDTDTEAFF
TGTGCCAGCAGCCAAGACACGGACACTGAAGCTTTCTTT
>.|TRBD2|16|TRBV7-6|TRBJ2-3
CASSLDLAGGPDTQYF
TGTGCCAGCAGCTTAGACCTAGCGGGAGGGCCAGATACGCAGTATTTT
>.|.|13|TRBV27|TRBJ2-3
CASREQGRDTQYF
TGTGCCAGCAGAGAACAGGGGAGGGATACGCAGTATTTT
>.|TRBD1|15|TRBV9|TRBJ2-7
CASSVGTGGGYEQYF
TGTGCCAGCAGCGTCGGGACAGGGGGCGGGTACGAGCAGTACTTC
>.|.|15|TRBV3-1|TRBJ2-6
CASRQTAGGANVLTF
TGTGCCAGCAGGCAGACAGCGGGTGGGGCCAACGTCCTGACTTTC
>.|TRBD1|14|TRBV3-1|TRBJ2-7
CASSQAGQYNEQYF
TGTGCCAGCAGCCAAGCGGGACAGTATAACGAGCAGTACTTC
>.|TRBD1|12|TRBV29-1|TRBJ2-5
CSSKPTGETQYF
TGCAGCTCCAAACCGACAGGGGAGACCCAGTACTTC
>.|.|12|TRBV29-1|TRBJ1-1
CSVTEQNTEAFF
TGCAGCGTTACAGAACAGAACACTGAAGCTTTCTTT
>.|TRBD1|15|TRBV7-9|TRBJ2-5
CASSPGTEEGETQYF
TGTGCCAGCAGCCCAGGGACAGAGGAAGGCGAGACCCAGTACTTC
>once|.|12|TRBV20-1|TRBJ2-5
CSAQSSQETQYF
TGCAGTGCTCAGTCCAGCCAAGAGACCCAGTACTTC
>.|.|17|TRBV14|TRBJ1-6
CASSQDVNRNYNSPLHF
TGTGCCAGCAGCCAAGATGTTAACAGGAACTATAATTCACCCCTCCACTTT
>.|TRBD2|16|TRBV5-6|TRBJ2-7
CASSSSTSGEFYEQYF
TGTGCCAGCAGCTCCAGTACTAGCGGGGAGTTCTACGAGCAGTACTTC